The 8 T cell receptor beta chains given below trace back to one sample, sequenced in a study of cytotoxic CD8 clonotypes in ibrutinib-treated CLL. Profiled with immunoSEQ multiplex PCR; TCRdb holds only in-frame clones, not every one. The sample consists of more than 200,000 clones, 79% of them appearing once. The sequenced sample was PBMCs, obtained after 12 months of ibrutinib treatment. The receptors here all came from a human donor with chronic lymphocytic leukemia.

The rearrangement joins TRBV4-1 to TRBJ1-5; D possibly corresponds to TRBD1 (5 bases). In germline, CDR1 is MGHRA, CDR2 YSYEKL. The CDR3 runs 15 residues. Trimming removed 0 bases at V and 7 bases at J, with 13 bases between. CDR3 nucleotide sequence: TGCGCCAGCAGCCAAGATTCGAGGGGTTACCAGCCCCAGCATTTT. Residues: CASSQDSRGYQPQHF.

The chain employs TRBV6-1 and TRBJ2-4; 7 positions match TRBD1. Germline assignment: CDR1 MNHNS and CDR2 SASEGT. The trim removed 7 bases at V and 6 bases at J, leaving 9 bases unmatched. The CDR3 covers 14 residues. The CDR3 protein is CASTPDRYGNIQYF. DNA for the CDR3: TGTGCCAGCACTCCGGACAGGTATGGAAACATTCAGTACTTC.

The chain is built from TRBV6-4 and TRBJ1-2; 8 positions agree with TRBD1. V lost 6 bases and J lost 4; bases outside the gene matches: 10. The germline CDR1 and CDR2 sequences are MRHNA and SNTAGT. The CDR3 spans 15 residues. This CDR3 reads CASSKDRGGSYGYTF. CDR3 sequence (DNA): TGTGCCAGCAGCAAAGACAGGGGCGGGAGCTATGGCTACACCTTC.

The rearrangement links TRBV6-1 to TRBJ1-5; D unclear. The CDR3 is 12 amino acids. The V gene lost 8 bases and the J gene lost 5 bases, with 10 bases spanning the gap. Germline V gene sequence: CDR1 MNHNS, CDR2 SASEGT. CDR3 sequence reads: CASPNGDQPQHF. CDR3 in DNA: TGTGCCAGCCCGAACGGGGATCAGCCCCAGCATTTT.

The V and J genes are TRBV5-1 and TRBJ2-7; D not certain. The CDR3 extends over 14 amino acids. Germline CDR1 and CDR2: SGHRS and YFSETQ. V lost 0 bases to trimming and J lost 0 bases, with 7 bases between them. CDR3 sequence: CASSLGGYSYEQYF. CDR3 coding DNA: TGCGCCAGCAGCTTGGGGGGATACTCCTACGAGCAGTACTTC.

The chain links TRBV10-3 to TRBJ2-6; 8 bases are shared with TRBD1. The germline gives CDR1 ENHRY, CDR2 SYGVKD. CDR3 length equals 19 residues. With V trimmed by 3 bases and J by 0 bases, 10 bases remained unmatched. CDR3 amino acids: CAISEVPRDRPSGANVLTF. The CDR3 DNA sequence: TGTGCCATCAGTGAAGTCCCACGGGACAGGCCCTCTGGGGCCAACGTCCTGACTTTC.

This clone has only a few counts. The chain combines TRBV5-4 with TRBJ2-7; 11 nucleotides line up with TRBD2. From germline, CDR1 is SGHNT and CDR2 YYREEE (reference sequence). The CDR3 length is 14 residues. Trimming cost V 4 bases and J 3 bases; bases outside gene matches: 3. The CDR3 region has the DNA TGTGCCAGCAGCGGGGGGACTAGCGGCTACGAGCAGTACTTC. This sequence encodes CASSGGTSGYEQYF.

V and J are TRBV7-8 and TRBJ1-1; D is unclear. V shed 5 bases and J shed 0 bases, with 16 bases lying between them. Germline V gives CDR1 SGHVS, CDR2 FQNEAQ. The CDR3 totals 16 residues. CDR3 protein: CASSPAGPKMNTEAFF. CDR3 bases: TGTGCCAGCAGCCCAGCGGGCCCAAAGATGAACACTGAAGCTTTCTTT.